A single sample is the source of the 8 T cell receptor beta chains below, sequenced in a study of blood T cells in healthy people across ages. PCR was performed a second time for about 7 to 11 cycles using a sample-barcoded 5' primer and a J-beta primer mix. TCRdb processed the 5' RACE reads anew with MiXCR; each CDR3 protein has one entry. The table lists more than 1,400,000 distinct CDR3 sequences, roughly 45% of them singletons, with approximately 7.9% in the top ten. What was sequenced was blood. The receptors were gathered from a woman aged 18 to 35 in good health.

The rearrangement links TRBV27 to TRBJ1-5, with D uncertain. There are 13 residues in the CDR3. Germline loops: CDR1 MNHEY, CDR2 SMNVEV (reference sequence). V lost 6 bases and J lost 6, with 12 bases in between. The CDR3 DNA reads as TGTGCCAGCAGCCCGGTCCCCGTTCAGCCCCAGCATTTT. It codes for CASSPVPVQPQHF.

This clonotype was seen many times. This rearrangement joins TRBV4-1 to TRBJ2-7; D is unclear. Trimming pared 1 base from V and 0 bases from J, leaving 10 bases between. The CDR3 totals 15 residues. The V gene's germline CDR1 is MGHRA and CDR2 YSYEKL. This chain's CDR3 is CASSQGGESSYEQYF. The CDR3 nucleotides read TGCGCCAGCAGCCAAGGTGGAGAGAGCTCCTACGAGCAGTACTTC.

A note on this clonotype: Given a much more abundant clone one base away, this may be a read error. CDR3 sequence: CAGSRLMNTEAFF. DNA for the CDR3: TGTGCCGGCAGCCGCCTCATGAACACTGAAGCTTTCTTT. The rearrangement uses TRBV3-1 and TRBJ1-1, with D uncertain. Germline lookup yields CDR1 LGHDT and CDR2 YNNKEL (reference sequence). This CDR3 is 13 amino acids long.

The chain combines TRBV7-2 with TRBJ2-7; no definite D call. V was trimmed by 5 bases and J by 4 bases, leaving 15 bases between them. Per the germline V gene, CDR1 is SGHTA and CDR2 is FQGNSA. The CDR3 consists of 14 residues. The CDR3: CASSPASTYYEQYF. CDR3 nucleotides: TGTGCCAGCAGCCCGGCGTCGACGTATTACGAGCAGTACTTC.

As for this clonotype: One junction end disagrees with the germline gene, perhaps due to a read error. The chain carries TRBV12-3 or TRBV12-4 and TRBJ2-3; 11 nucleotides line up with TRBD2. The CDR3 covers 16 residues. CDR3 coding DNA: TGTGCCAGCAGGGGGTATAGCGGGAGGGGGGCAGATATGCAGTATTTT. This translates into CASRGYSGRGADMQYF.

This clonotype was counted many times. The rearrangement uses TRBV10-3 and TRBJ2-3; 8 bases map to TRBD2. Germline CDR1 reads ENHRY; CDR2 reads SYGVKD. V was clipped by 0 bases and J by 3 bases; unmatched bases: 2. This CDR3 has 15 amino acids. The CDR3 is CAISESAGVTDTQYF. In DNA form, the CDR3 reads TGTGCCATCAGTGAGTCAGCGGGAGTAACAGATACGCAGTATTTT.

V gene TRBV28 combines with J gene TRBJ2-1, with D unresolved. This CDR3 has 16 amino acids. Trimming took off 5 bases at V and 7 bases at J, with 21 bases between the two ends. CDR1 MDHEN and CDR2 SYDVKM come from the germline V gene. This CDR3 is CASSPRSWESENEQFF. In DNA, the CDR3 is TGTGCCAGCAGTCCGCGCTCTTGGGAATCGGAAAATGAGCAGTTCTTC.

J is TRBJ1-2 and V is TRBV4-1, with 9 bases identical to TRBD1. Germline lookup yields CDR1 MGHRA and CDR2 YSYEKL. This CDR3 has 15 residues. V lost 4 bases and J lost 4; bases outside the gene matches: 7. The CDR3: CASSLPTGGSYGYTF. Written as DNA, the CDR3 is TGCGCCAGCAGCCTCCCGACAGGGGGGAGCTATGGCTACACCTTC.